This T cell receptor (beta chain) was sequenced in a study of tissue T cells after allogeneic stem cell transplantation. Study results and limitations: Across patients, clones rarely overlapped, yet motif clusters were shared tissue-specifically.

To note about this clone: Its antigen remains unidentified. Mouse names are used for the genes. The sequenced fragment ends 1 residue before the CDR3 boundary, so the rest is inferred from the germline J gene.

Noted time point: mouse harvest day 7 after allogeneic transplant. Tail vein injection delivered 10^7 T-cell-depleted bone marrow cells and 10^6 splenic CD5+ T cells. CDR3 size: 14 residues. V was clipped by 3 bases and J by 0 bases, with 8 bases between them. Germline V CDR1 and CDR2: SNHLY, FYNGKV (reference sequence). Sequenced by immunoSEQ multiplex PCR; TCRdb stores in-frame clones only, minus some. Among 6,500 to 7,500 clones, 50% were seen once, and the ten largest hold approximately 3.6%. V and J are TRBV3 and TRBJ1-2; no reliable D call. This sequence was found in a female BALB/c mouse given C57BL/6 T cells with graft-versus-host disease after an allogeneic hematopoietic cell transplant. Specimen: gut tissue. The CDR3 is CASSFHAANSDYTF. CDR3 DNA, as far as it was read: TGTGCCAGCAGCTTCCACGCTGCAAACTCCGACTACACC.